The present T cell receptor (beta chain) was sequenced within a study of regulatory T cells in long-lasting Graves disease (dated by TCRdb to the early 2020s). For the study in its entirety: Newly diagnosed Graves' disease patients had taken antithyroid drugs for less than 3 months. A total of roughly 33 samples underwent TCR sequencing: 13 from persistent and around 20 from newly diagnosed Graves' disease patients. Patients with persistent Graves' disease were compared with patients with newly diagnosed Graves' disease using TCR sequencing and RNA sequencing of peripheral blood. The study was conducted in China and was registered as a clinical trial. Findings and caveats that apply to the study as a whole: Compared with newly diagnosed patients, patients with persistent Graves' disease had lower TCR Shannon entropy and fewer highly expanded clones, which suggests clonal expansion. Persistent patients shared more public clonotypes among themselves (under 3,000) than newly diagnosed patients did (about 900). Sequencing and analysis were limited to the TCR beta chain. Because the primary lesion, thyroid tissue, could not be accessed, the study looked at peripheral blood alone. The small sample size was acknowledged by the authors as a limitation that may reduce accuracy.

This clonotype has a count of ten or more. There is no known antigen for this receptor. Per-base qualities were not stored, and no clone one base away is much larger. The sample's time point label is to be understood as: newly diagnosed GD, antithyroid drugs for less than 3 months. RNA was extracted from PBMCs in TRIzol for both TCR sequencing and RNA sequencing. The diagnosis of Graves' disease followed American Thyroid Association guidelines. The patients came from an endocrinology department in Xi'an, China. Each patient gave roughly 10 milliliters of peripheral blood, collected in an EDTA anticoagulant tube. PBMCs were isolated by Ficoll Paque Plus density gradient separation without further T cell sorting. An Agilent 2100 Bioanalyzer and agarose gel were used to assess RNA quality, and a NanoDrop 2000 was used to measure RNA concentration. Library method: multiplex PCR. For sequencing, an Illumina HiSeq 4000 was employed. CDR3 regions were amplified by Arm-PCR with iRepertoire HTBI primers to construct TCR beta libraries. Before sequencing, the PCR products went through gel purification. The study's own analysis went as follows. Gene usage analysis of CDR3 amino acid clonotypes relied on the approximately 60 TRBV and 12 to 15 TRBJ segments identified across samples. COPE and FqMerger were used to merge filtered high-quality paired reads into contigs. BLAST was used to align contigs to IMGT TRBV, TRBD and TRBJ reference genes, and CDR3 was defined according to IMGT. Any clonotype with a frequency above 0.1% was counted as a highly expanded clone. Shannon entropy was used to measure repertoire diversity, and the Gini coefficient was used to measure V-J evenness. A clonotype found in more than one individual was treated as public. TCRdb reanalyzed the raw reads on its own, using fastp at Q25 for trimming and MiXCR for clone calling, and kept in-frame beta chains. Rows with a matching CDR3 protein are joined into one entry that keeps the most common DNA and genes. The V and J calls and clone size come from TCRdb's table, not from the authors' own analysis. A total of approximately 400,000 distinct CDR3 sequences appear in this sample, under 15% of them only once. The ten largest clones take up 16% of the sample.

These data also featured in a second study, about T cells in Graves' hyperthyroidism and ophthalmopathy. In that second paper, the authors write: Graves' hyperthyroidism was defined as stable when no progression to ophthalmopathy occurred over 18 months of follow-up. The hyperthyroidism patients were between 18 and 65 years old and newly diagnosed, with a disease duration of less than 2 months. Any patient with an uncontrolled infection, another autoimmune disease, pregnancy or lactation was excluded. Diagnoses were based on clinical symptoms, serum thyroxine and TRAb, thyroid ultrasound and orbital computed tomography. The TCR CDR3 was subjected to a first round of RT-PCR using the HTBI primer set and the Qiagen OneStep RT-PCR kit. Blood samples also contained most of the expanded thyroid clonotypes (frequency above 0.001), which suggests that blood repertoires may reflect thyroid immune responses. Ophthalmopathy was separated from stable hyperthyroidism by a 13 V-J signature model, with over 85% sensitivity and about 81% specificity obtained in cross-validation and 80%/75% obtained in testing. In validation, progression to ophthalmopathy was predicted by the model with more than 65% sensitivity and 72% to 85% specificity, a median of roughly 6.4 months before onset. A discovery cohort of approximately 100 patients, approximately 45 with Graves' ophthalmopathy and about 58 with stable Graves' hyperthyroidism, was used to find distinguishing TCR V-J signatures. Prospective prediction of ophthalmopathy was tested in an independent validation cohort consisting of about 19 hyperthyroidism patients and approximately 16 patients who later progressed to ophthalmopathy. The 75 to 100 discovery patients were divided at random into training and test sets in a 7:3 ratio. In addition, the study compared T-cell repertoires in thyroid tissue and in blood from a handful of Graves' hyperthyroidism patients. After blood sampling, hyperthyroidism patients were treated with methimazole at a starting dose of 30 mg daily, and ophthalmopathy patients were treated with high-dose intravenous methylprednisolone. Libraries were constructed in a second round of multiplex PCR, after which size selection and purification were carried out. Sequencing of the libraries was done on an Illumina HiSeq2000 using paired-end 100 bp reads. SOAPnuke was used to process the raw data, removing reads that contained adapters or uncalled bases, had a mean Phred below 15, or lacked an exact match to the constant primer or identifier. High-quality paired reads were merged with COPE v1.2.5, and unique nucleotide sequences were defined as clonotypes. Clonotypes were aligned to IMGT TRBV, TRBD and TRBJ reference segments using MiTCR v1.1. Analysis was restricted to V-J combinations with a frequency above 0.0001, which covered about 99% of repertoires. A TCS score was defined as the ratio between F50 (clonal expansion) and ExV (chaos), using BLOSUM62-based TCRdist between CDR3 peptides within each V-J. Welch's t-statistics and random forest reduced around 520 V-J features to 10 to 15, which were used in a naive Bayes classifier (R e1071). Sample size was not statistically predetermined, and blinding of investigators to group allocation was not performed. According to the paper, TCR Vbeta CDR3 sequencing was carried out on 135 peripheral blood samples, which came from 40 to 45 ophthalmopathy, some 73 hyperthyroidism and approximately 17 progressor patients.

The receptor was isolated from a woman between 25 and 40 years old with Graves disease. Donor details come from another sample of the same person, matched by shared clones. Specimen: peripheral blood mononuclear cells (PBMCs), collected at new diagnosis, from a patient treated with antithyroid drugs.

The base sequence is TGTGCCAGCAGGGAGACAGGGGGCTTAGGTCAGTACTTC. Its protein is CASRETGGLGQYF. The chain is assembled from TRBV28 and TRBJ2-7; TRBD1 lines up with 10 middle nucleotides. Including the terminal cysteine and phenylalanine, the CDR3 comprises 13 residues. Only CDR3 DNA is held: 39 bases, read in frame from base 1. The V end gives up 6 bases and the J end 10 bases, leaving 9 bases in the junction not matched to a gene. The germline V gene supplies CDR1 MDHEN and CDR2 SYDVKM.